This T cell receptor (beta chain) originates from a study of T-cell reconstitution after alpha-beta-depleted transplantation in children. Study-wide results and limits: One year post-transplant, T-cell counts and diversity were largely derived from T cells produced anew. The high TCRbeta diversity at day 60 in some patients came from surviving recipient T cells and thymic progenitors. After transplant, at about two months, alpha-beta T cells were reportedly derived from several hundred expanded graft clones.

About this clonotype itself: The antigen is unknown.

Molecular barcoding with unique molecular identifiers was used for the TCRbeta library. TCRdb called the PCR reads again in MiXCR, with one record for every CDR3 protein. The sample consists of tens of thousands of distinct CDR3 sequences, around 18% of them appearing once. Per germline, CDR1 MNHEY and CDR2 SVGAGI. This CDR3 contains 17 residues. V lost 5 bases and J lost 2, with 20 bases in between. This receptor was identified in a male patient aged 2-10 years who had a stem cell transplant for acute lymphoblastic leukemia, so the T cells may come from the graft donor. The sequencing here drew on PBMCs, mostly from graft donor cells, taken 360 days after TCRalphabeta/CD19-depleted stem cell transplant. The chain recombines TRBV6-5 with TRBJ2-3; the D is unclear. In DNA, the CDR3 is TGTGCCAGCAGTCACCTCTCATCAGAGGACCTCACAGATACGCAGTATTTT. Its protein product is CASSHLSSEDLTDTQYF.